A selection of T cell receptor beta chains follows, all from one sample in a study of cytomegalovirus exposure and HLA in healthy donors. The table came from immunoSEQ multiplex PCR; TCRdb's copy has only in-frame clones and leaves some out. This sample has around 400,000 clones, with just over 85% found just once. Material for sequencing was PBMCs. Source of these receptors: a woman aged 18 to 35 in good health and CMV-seronegative. The CDR3 runs from the conserved cysteine through the conserved F or W. A D gene is named only where the DNA matches it firmly. Rows give clone size only sometimes, using once, few, many, or a class for an expanded clone.

TRBD1 | TRBJ1-2 | NA | TRBV7-6 | 15 | TGTGCCAGCAGCCAGTCCGGGACAGGAGCCTATGGCTACACCTTC | CASSQSGTGAYGYTF
NA | TRBJ2-1 | NA | TRBV6-5 | 12 | TGTGCCAGCAGTACCAGAGGAGATGAGCAGTTCTTC | CASSTRGDEQFF
NA | TRBJ2-7 | NA | TRBV5-1 | 16 | TGCGCCAGCAGCTTGGCCTTCGCTAGCGAGTCCTACGAGCAGTACTTC | CASSLAFASESYEQYF
NA | TRBJ2-1 | NA | TRBV6-1 | 11 | TGTGCCAGCAGCCAGGAAGATGAGCAGTTCTTC | CASSQEDEQFF
TRBD2 | TRBJ2-7 | NA | TRBV7-9 | 14 | TGTGCCAGCAGCTCAACTAGCGGGAGTTACGAGCAGTACTTC | CASSSTSGSYEQYF
TRBD1 | TRBJ1-3 | NA | TRBV5-1 | 17 | TGCGCCAGCAGCTTGCTCCGACAGGGATTCTCTGGAAACACCATATATTTT | CASSLLRQGFSGNTIYF
NA | TRBJ1-2 | NA | TRBV30 | 12 | TGTGCCTGGAGTGGGGTTAGAGGTGGCTACACCTTC | CAWSGVRGGYTF
TRBD1 | TRBJ2-7 | NA | TRBV7-8 | 15 | TGTGCCAGCAGCATACTGACAGGGGTGGTTGACGAGCAGTACTTC | CASSILTGVVDEQYF
NA | TRBJ2-7 | NA | TRBV29-1 | 13 | TGCAGCGTCAAGGACAGAAGGTCCTACGAGCAGTACTTC | CSVKDRRSYEQYF
NA | TRBJ2-7 | NA | TRBV19 | 17 | TGTGCCAGTAGCCCTGGGAGGATCGGACGGCACTCCTACGAGCAGTACTTC | CASSPGRIGRHSYEQYF
NA | TRBJ1-5 | once | TRBV6-1 | 12 | TGTGCCAGCAGCTCTGGACACCAGCCCCAGCATTTT | CASSSGHQPQHF
TRBD2 | TRBJ2-7 | NA | TRBV5-4 | 15 | TGTGCCAGCAGCCCTACTAGCGGACGGGAGTACGAGCAGTACTTC | CASSPTSGREYEQYF
TRBD1 | TRBJ2-3 | NA | TRBV27 | 13 | TGTGCCAGCAGTTTAACAGGGGAAGATACGCAGTATTTT | CASSLTGEDTQYF
NA | TRBJ1-1 | NA | TRBV5-1 | 14 | TGCGCCAGCAGCTTGGGAGGGATGAACACTGAAGCTTTCTTT | CASSLGGMNTEAFF
NA | TRBJ2-2 | NA | TRBV21-1 | 17 | TGTGCCAGCAGCAAAGACCTGGGACACGCGAACACCGGGGAGCTGTTTTTT | CASSKDLGHANTGELFF
NA | TRBJ2-3 | NA | TRBV6-5 | 15 | TGTGCCAGCAGCCGACTTTCCGCGGGCACAGATACGCAGTATTTT | CASSRLSAGTDTQYF